The 15 T cell receptor beta chains below come from one sample, sequenced in a study of T cells in Graves' hyperthyroidism and ophthalmopathy. RNA transcripts provided the source from which TCR beta CDR3 regions were amplified. RT-PCR in the first round (using the HTBI primer set) targeted the TCR CDR3. TCRdb itself ran the multiplex PCR reads through MiXCR, one entry per CDR3 protein. The data show under 650,000 distinct CDR3 sequences, under 20% seen once. Sequences were obtained from blood. These receptor sequences come from a woman younger than 45 with Graves' hyperthyroidism.

There are many counts of this clonotype. The rearrangement links TRBV5-1 to TRBJ2-2; 10 bases are a match to TRBD2. Trimming at V came to 9 bases and at J to 2 bases, leaving 7 bases not matched to a gene. The CDR3 is made up of 15 amino acids. Germline CDR1 is SGHRS and CDR2 is YFSETQ. The CDR3 region has the DNA TGCGCCACCGCCGGACTAGCGGCAAACACCGGGGAGCTGTTTTTT. Translation: CATAGLAANTGELFF.

This clonotype has a count of ten or more. J is TRBJ1-2 and V is TRBV28; D possibly corresponds to TRBD1 (5 bases). The V and J ends lost 6 bases and 8 bases respectively, with 16 bases between them. This CDR3 region has 13 residues. Looked up from germline, CDR1 is MDHEN and CDR2 is SYDVKM. In DNA, the CDR3 is TGTGCCAGCAGCCCCGGGGGGTATAGGGGCTACACCTTC. Amino acids: CASSPGGYRGYTF.

This clonotype has ten or more counts. The chain joins TRBV11-2 to TRBJ2-5, with D uncertain. Germline V lookup: CDR1 SGHAT, CDR2 FQNNGV. V was clipped by 2 bases and J by 5 bases, with 9 bases between them. The CDR3 loop spans 13 amino acids. The CDR3 DNA sequence: TGTGCCAGCAGCTTAAATAGGTGGGAGACCCAGTACTTC. Translating it yields CASSLNRWETQYF.

This clonotype has a count of ten or more. CDR3 DNA: TGTGCCAGCAGTTTAGTGCAGTCTTCCGTAAAACTGTTTTTT. It yields the protein CASSLVQSSVKLFF. This chain connects TRBV27 to TRBJ1-4; no clear D gene. CDR3 size: 14 residues. The germline CDR1 and CDR2 sequences are MNHEY and SMNVEV (reference sequence). V was cut by 2 bases and J by 10 bases, with 14 bases left in between. The complete variable domain, with remaining parts taken from reference TRBV27 and TRBJ1-4, reads EAQVTQNPRYLITVTGKKLTVTCSQNMNHEYMSWYRQDPGLGLRQIYYSMNVEVTDKGDVPEGYKVSRKEKRNFPLILESPSPNQTSLYFCASSLVQSSVKLFFGSGTQLSVL.

The chain links TRBV29-1 to TRBJ2-2; 12 nucleotides align to TRBD1. CDR1 is SQVTM and CDR2 is ANQGSEA in the germline V gene. V was pared by 4 bases and J by 1 base, with 13 bases of the junction left unmatched. CDR3 length equals 19 residues. The CDR3 protein is CSVAGSGTGGRLNTGELFF. The CDR3 bases are TGCAGCGTTGCGGGATCCGGGACAGGGGGCCGGCTGAACACCGGGGAGCTGTTTTTT.

The rearrangement joins TRBV6-2 or TRBV6-3 to TRBJ2-3; D remains unclear. V gave up 11 bases and J gave up 0 bases, with 12 bases separating them. The CDR3 extends over 13 amino acids. The germline V gene encodes CDR1 MNHEY and CDR2 SVGEGT. The CDR3 nucleotides are TGTGCCGGCCGCGGATCTAGCACAGATACGCAGTATTTT. Its protein product is CAGRGSSTDTQYF.

This clonotype was counted ten times or more. The genes are TRBV2 and TRBJ1-6; 7 nucleotides align to TRBD1. The CDR3 spans 15 residues. The germline V gene encodes CDR1 SNHLY and CDR2 FYNNEI. Unmatched junction bases numbered 7, after V lost 3 bases and J lost 8 bases. The CDR3 DNA follows: TGTGCCAGCAGTGAGTCGACAGGGTTTTATTCACCCCTCCACTTT. Its protein product is CASSESTGFYSPLHF.

This clonotype came up many times. CDR3 in amino acids: CASSRSPGLAGGGEYNEQFF. The CDR3 nucleotides are TGTGCCAGCAGCAGAAGCCCGGGACTAGCGGGAGGAGGGGAGTACAATGAGCAGTTCTTC. The chain employs TRBV3-1 and TRBJ2-1; 15 bases align to TRBD2. Germline V gives CDR1 LGHDT, CDR2 YNNKEL (reference sequence). The CDR3 totals 20 residues. J was trimmed by 4 bases and V by 5 bases; bases with no gene match: 15.

The rearrangement uses TRBV5-5 and TRBJ2-7, with 9 bases aligning to TRBD1. The CDR3 has 12 amino acids. After removal of 7 bases from V and 5 bases from J, the junction contained 4 bases not matched to a gene. CDR1 and CDR2 (germline): SGHKS, YYEKEE (reference sequence). The CDR3 region is CASRDRVNEQYF. CDR3 nucleotides: TGTGCCAGCCGGGACAGGGTCAACGAGCAGTACTTC.

This clonotype was detected ten times or more. The chain recombines TRBV3-1 with TRBJ2-7; D not certain. Germline-derived CDR1 and CDR2 are LGHDT and YNNKEL (reference sequence). The CDR3 extends over 14 amino acids. The V end was cut by 4 bases, the J end by 2 bases, with 12 bases between. Here the CDR3 reads CASSRAGQTYEQYF. CDR3 bases: TGTGCCAGCAGCCGGGCCGGGCAAACCTACGAGCAGTACTTC.

This clonotype was found many times. The CDR3, as DNA: TGCAGCGTCCGGAGAGGGAACACTGAAGCTTTCTTT. Translation: CSVRRGNTEAFF. This chain links TRBV29-1 with TRBJ1-1; D ambiguous. The CDR3 covers 12 residues. The ends were cut back, 6 bases at V and 1 base at J, with 9 bases in the middle. Per germline, CDR1 SQVTM and CDR2 ANQGSEA.

This clonotype was seen a few times. The V gene is TRBV6-1, the J gene TRBJ1-6, with TRBD1 matching over 7 bases. The CDR3 runs to 13 residues. V dropped 10 bases and J dropped 10; count of bases not matched to a gene: 10. From germline, CDR1 is MNHNS and CDR2 SASEGT. The CDR3 sequence is CATGTGVRSPLHF. The CDR3 bases are TGTGCCACTGGAACAGGGGTACGATCACCCCTCCACTTT.

This clonotype was counted between two and nine times. V is TRBV4-1 and J is TRBJ1-1; D unclear. The CDR3 has 13 residues. V lost 1 base, J lost 7 bases, and 10 bases lay in between. CDR1 and CDR2 from the germline V gene are MGHRA and YSYEKL. The CDR3 is CASSQVVNGEAFF. The CDR3 DNA reads TGCGCCAGCAGCCAAGTGGTGAACGGTGAAGCTTTCTTT.

This clonotype has at least ten counts. This chain uses TRBV28 with TRBJ1-5; a weak D match, TRBD1 (6 bases). Germline V CDR1 and CDR2: MDHEN, SYDVKM. This CDR3 has 15 amino acids. Deletions cut 2 bases from V and 1 base from J, with 9 bases between. The CDR3 loop reads CASSLTGMSNQPQHF. Here the CDR3 DNA reads TGTGCCAGCAGTTTAACAGGGATGAGCAATCAGCCCCAGCATTTT.

In this sample, this clonotype turned up a few times. The gene calls are TRBV20-1 and TRBJ2-3; D possibly corresponds to TRBD2 (7 bases). V shed 3 bases and J shed 1 base, with 14 bases lying between them. Germline V gene data show CDR1 as DFQATT and CDR2 as SNEGSKA (reference sequence). The CDR3 extends over 15 amino acids. As DNA, the CDR3 is TGCAGTGCTAGCCGGGGGGCCGGTGGCACAGATACGCAGTATTTT. Translating gives CSASRGAGGTDTQYF.